This T cell receptor (beta chain) was sequenced in a study of neurological immune-mediated disorders. Germline V gene sequence: CDR1 DFQATT, CDR2 SNEGSKA (reference sequence). Trimming took 3 bases from V and 2 from J; bases not matched to a gene: 4. The length of the CDR3 is 15 residues. The sorted libraries drew on over 900,000 T cells that were CD4+ or CD8+. 5'RACE with 10-nucleotide random UMIs produced the cDNA. Over 180 million TCR-beta sequences, together covering 15-18 subjects, were produced by every individual sequencing run that was carried out. MiXCR, run by TCRdb on the 5' RACE reads, gives a single entry per CDR3 protein. The sample holds tens of thousands of distinct CDR3 sequences; about 15% are singletons and the top ten take less than 4.5%. This clonotype was seen repeatedly, ten times or more.

The gene calls are TRBV20-1 and TRBJ2-3; TRBD2 aligns across 11 bases. This receptor was taken from a woman aged 55-69 years with HTLV-1-associated myelopathy (HAM/TSP). Sample: CD4+ T cells from blood. The CDR3 loop reads CSASSGGDNTDTQYF. CDR3 bases: TGCAGTGCTAGTAGCGGGGGGGATAACACAGATACGCAGTATTTT.